This T cell receptor (beta chain) was recorded in a study of T cells in Graves' hyperthyroidism and ophthalmopathy. Study context: Once the initial diagnosis was made, peripheral blood was obtained before any treatment. Regarding the study as a whole: In the analysis, a 13 V-J model separated ophthalmopathy from stable hyperthyroidism.

This clonotype was observed a few times. The antigen is unknown. With duration under 3 months, ophthalmopathy was active: Clinical Activity Score at least 3, NOSPECS at least 4. Amplified TCR beta CDR3 regions came from RNA transcripts. HTBI primers were used for first-round RT-PCR of the TCR CDR3. A single record per CDR3 protein comes from TCRdb applying MiXCR to the multiplex PCR reads. The profile shows hundreds of thousands of distinct CDR3 sequences, about 20% of them singletons. Deletions cut 7 bases from V and 6 bases from J, with 22 bases between. Germline V gene lookup returns CDR1 GTSNPN and CDR2 SVGIG (reference sequence). This CDR3 has 14 amino acids.

The chain carries TRBV30 and TRBJ2-7; tentative D call: TRBD1 (8 bases). The TCR originated in a man in his forties or fifties with Graves' ophthalmopathy. Specimen: blood. CDR3 bases: TGTGCCTCGAGCGCTACAGGGGGAGGGGGCGAGCAGTACTTC. Protein: CASSATGGGGEQYF.